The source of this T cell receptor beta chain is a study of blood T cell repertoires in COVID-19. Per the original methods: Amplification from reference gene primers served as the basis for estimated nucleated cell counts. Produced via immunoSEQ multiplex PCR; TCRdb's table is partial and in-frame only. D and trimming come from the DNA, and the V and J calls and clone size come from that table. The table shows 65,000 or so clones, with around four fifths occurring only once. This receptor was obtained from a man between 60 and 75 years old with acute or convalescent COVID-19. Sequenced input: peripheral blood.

The CDR3 sequence is CASSPGQTSYTEAFF. The CDR3 nucleotides are TGTGCCAGCTCACCGGGACAAACGTCCTACACTGAAGCTTTCTTT. The chain uses TRBV18 and TRBJ1-1; the D gene is possibly TRBD1 (6 bases). Looked up from germline, CDR1 is KGHSH and CDR2 is LQKENI. The ends were cut back, 3 bases at V and 3 bases at J, with 14 bases in the middle. The CDR3 totals 15 residues.